This T cell receptor delta chain was identified during a study of γδ T cells in repeated Plasmodium falciparum infection. Study details: Four controlled malaria infections with P. falciparum NF54 spanned around 91 weeks. Notes on the study in general: Many TCRgamma sequences overlapped between individuals in stable Vgamma9/Vdelta2+ repertoires.

Bulk repertoires came from Vgamma9/Vdelta2+ or Vdelta2-negative gammadelta T cells flow-sorted from PBMC. The V and J ends lost 3 bases and 0 bases respectively, with 19 bases between them. This CDR3 has 17 amino acids. The germline CDR1 and CDR2 sequences are GEAIGNYY and EKD. TCRdb re-processed the multiplex PCR reads using CATT. This sample carries tens of thousands of delta-chain clones, 1.5% to 2% of them seen once, and the ten largest clones take about 8.6%. In regard to this clone: Its target is unknown. Given a far larger clone just one base away, this is likely a sequencing read error. The same CDR3 is also encoded by other DNA sequences in this sample.

The clonotype originates from a pool of human donors (malaria-infected and uninfected, not separated). The rearrangement links TRDV2 to TRDJ1; D is perhaps TRDD3 (6 bases). The J gene, not given by TCRdb, was assigned here from a germline match of the nucleotide sequence. The sample was gamma-delta T cells from blood. Written as DNA, the CDR3 is TGTGCCTGTGACCCAGTACTGGGAGATACCTACACCGATAAACTCATCTTT. Translated, it gives CACDPVLGDTYTDKLIF.